This T cell receptor (beta chain) was recovered during a study of blood T cell repertoires in COVID-19. Study background: Sites across the United States, Italy and Spain contributed samples from acute and convalescent COVID-19. T cells, B-cell-depleted T cells, or PBMCs supplied cDNA or gDNA.

The V end was cut by 3 bases, the J end by 6 bases, with 9 bases between. CDR1 and CDR2 (germline): MNHEY, SMNVEV (reference sequence). This CDR3 is 12 amino acids long. Patients of the Seattle cohort, enrolled during active infection, were followed longitudinally. Measured with immunoSEQ multiplex PCR; TCRdb has only the in-frame clones, and not every one. This table holds approximately 400,000 clones, about nine tenths found once. The chain couples TRBV27 to TRBJ2-7, with D maybe TRBD1 (6 bases). The receptor's source is a woman between 45 and 65 years old with COVID-19, enrolled during active disease. The specimen was peripheral blood. CDR3 in amino acids: CASSFTGSEQYF. CDR3 coding DNA: TGTGCCAGCAGTTTTACAGGGAGCGAGCAGTACTTC.